This TCR beta chain was recorded in a study of cytomegalovirus exposure and HLA in healthy donors. Broader study findings: Many donors shared some public TCRs, even though most TCR sequences were rare. TCR clusters originating in the first cohort tended to co-occur in the 120 validation repertoires, according to a later analysis.

As to this clone: The antigen is unknown.

The study drew the donors from its roughly 120-subject validation cohort, separate from the roughly 670-subject first cohort. Measured with immunoSEQ multiplex PCR; TCRdb has only the in-frame clones, and not every one. Here the sample spans 100,000 or so clones, over 85% being singletons. The V end was cut by 3 bases, the J end by 6 bases, with 11 bases between. The germline V gene has CDR1 LNHDA and CDR2 SQIVND (reference sequence). This CDR3 region has 13 residues. The gene calls are TRBV19 and TRBJ2-5; D gene ambiguous. Input material: PBMCs. The TCR originated in a woman younger than 35 in good health and CMV-seronegative. The CDR3 region has the DNA TGTGCCAGTAGTATGTCCTTAGAGAAGACCCAGTACTTC. As protein: CASSMSLEKTQYF.